This TCR beta chain emerged from a study of T cells after yellow fever vaccination (dated by TCRdb to about 2019). Regarding the complete study: The SMART-Seq v4 Ultra Low Input RNA kit was used to prepare libraries from fractions with low cell numbers. Two healthy male donors made up the cohort, one aged 18 to 29 years and the other aged 30 to 40 years. Bulk TCR alpha and beta repertoires were sequenced longitudinally to track T-cell clones before and after primary and booster YFV17D yellow fever vaccination. Blood was collected at multiple timepoints before and after primary and secondary immunization, and bulk PBMC replicates and cell subsets were isolated.

Findings and caveats that apply to the study as a whole: Because only a couple of donors were included in the study, the extent to which the findings can be generalized is limited. Most clones expanded after primary vaccination were re-detected after the booster (96% of CD4 and roughly 85% of CD8), suggesting broad memory maintenance. Computational filtering was needed because FACS-sorted repertoires could contain abundant contaminating clonotypes from the bulk population. A small share of clonotypes was detected in both CD4 and CD8 compartments, with the overlap likely arising from convergent recombination. The secondary T-cell response was found to be weaker but faster than the primary response, with a peak reached on day 5 rather than on day 15.

The label giving this sample's treatment or condition can be read as: live attenuated yellow fever vaccine strain. At each blood-draw timepoint, two biological replicates of bulk PBMCs were collected. A standard Ficoll-Paque protocol was used to isolate PBMCs from peripheral blood. TriZol was used to extract RNA from bulk PBMCs, CD4 and CD8 fractions, and dextramer-positive and dextramer-negative fractions. TCRdb lists the instrument as Illumina NovaSeq 6000. TCR cDNA was synthesized by 5'RACE template switching, which introduced a universal primer site and unique molecular identifiers. Priming for cDNA synthesis came from both the TCR alpha and TCR beta constant segments. Two PCR steps were used to amplify libraries, with sample barcodes and sequencing adapters being added in the second step. Libraries were sequenced on Illumina HiSeq 2500 (2x100 bp) or NovaSeq (2x150 bp). The original methods were these. Demultiplexing of reads and collapsing into UMI consensus sequences were performed with MIGEC, and V(D)J alignment was carried out with MiXCR. Using edgeR on replicate PBMC samples, clonotypes were called vaccine-responding if FDR was below 0.01 and the log2 fold change was above 5 up to day 15. CD4 or CD8 identity was assigned to each bulk clonotype according to whether the clonotype was present at higher abundance in the sequenced CD4 repertoire or the sequenced CD8 repertoire. In TCRdb, the public reads were trimmed at Q25 with fastp and aligned with MiXCR, with productive beta chains retained. Rows with one shared CDR3 protein collapse into an entry with the most common genes and DNA. The V and J calls were determined by TCRdb, not by the authors. The sample profile shows some 250,000 distinct CDR3 sequences; approximately 3.6% of them were found once. The ten largest clones represent about 20% of the sample.

Measured from the cysteine to the phenylalanine, the CDR3 is 16 residues long. The sequence is cut down to CDR3 DNA, 48 bases in frame from base 1. V lost 3 bases and J lost 1 base; the stretch between them is 10 bases long. The germline V gene encodes CDR1 MDHEN and CDR2 SYDVKM. This clonotype was counted ten times or more. Its antigen remains undetermined. Base qualities are missing; no much larger clone stands one base away. This sequence uses TRBV28 and TRBJ2-6; a weak D assignment points to TRBD2 (6 bases agree). The TCR comes from a man aged 18 to 29 who received the YFV17D yellow fever vaccine. This material consisted of PBMCs, taken 15 days after the yellow fever booster vaccination. The CDR3 has the sequence CASSFAGRSGANVLTF. Here is the DNA: TGTGCCAGCAGTTTCGCAGGGAGGTCTGGGGCCAACGTCCTGACTTTC.